The rows below give T cell receptor beta chains drawn from one sample of a study of T cell responses to AZD1222 COVID-19 vaccine. Sequencing used immunoSEQ multiplex PCR; TCRdb keeps in-frame clones, though not all of them. Of some 66,000 clones listed, 80% to 90% are singletons. The source material was peripheral blood, sampled 28 days after the second AZD1222 dose. The receptors shown here come from an adult who received the AZD1222 COVID-19 vaccine. Each CDR3 is given with its conserved first and last residue. A D gene is named only where the DNA matches it firmly. The listing skips clone size in some rows; elsewhere it reads once, few, many or a size class.

DNA	CDR3	D	size	V	J
TGTGCCAGCACGTGGGGGAATGAGCAGTTCTTC	CASTWGNEQFF	-	-	TRBV6-5	TRBJ2-1
TGTGCCAGCAGCTCAGCCCGGACAGCGACGACTGTGGAGCAGTACTTC	CASSSARTATTVEQYF	-	-	TRBV7-2	TRBJ2-7
TGCAGTGCTAGTGCGCCAGGGTCTAACTATGGCTACACCTTC	CSASAPGSNYGYTF	-	-	TRBV20-1	TRBJ1-2
TGCGCCAGCAGCGCCCGGGGTCAGCGAAACAAGGGGACCCAGTACTTC	CASSARGQRNKGTQYF	-	-	TRBV5-1	TRBJ2-5
TGTGCCAGCAGTTACGAGAGGGGTGAGCAGTTCTTC	CASSYERGEQFF	-	-	TRBV6-5	TRBJ2-1
TGCAGCGTGGCCAGGGGCCAAACTAGCACAGATACGCAGTATTTT	CSVARGQTSTDTQYF	-	-	TRBV29-1	TRBJ2-3
TGTGCCAGCAGCGACGGGGACAGGGAGTACGAGCAGTACTTC	CASSDGDREYEQYF	-	-	TRBV21-1	TRBJ2-7
TGCGCCAGCAGCTTGGTAGGGGCTAGCACAGATACGCAGTATTTT	CASSLVGASTDTQYF	-	-	TRBV5-1	TRBJ2-3
TGTGCCAGTAGTATAAGGGACAGGGGTATGACCGGGGAGCTGTTTTTT	CASSIRDRGMTGELFF	TRBD1	-	TRBV19	TRBJ2-2
TGCGCCAGCAGCTCCAGGGGGTCGGGGAACACTGAAGCTTTCTTT	CASSSRGSGNTEAFF	TRBD1	-	TRBV5-1	TRBJ1-1
TGCAGCGTCGCAAGCGGGAGCGCAGAGACCCAGTACTTC	CSVASGSAETQYF	TRBD2	-	TRBV29-1	TRBJ2-5
TGTGCCAGCAGCCAAGATCTGGGGGGGGCTGGTTCACCCCTCCACTTT	CASSQDLGGAGSPLHF	-	-	TRBV4-2	TRBJ1-6
TGCAGTGCTAGTGTGGGGTCCCTGGGTTCTGGAAACACCATATATTTT	CSASVGSLGSGNTIYF	-	once	TRBV20-1	TRBJ1-3
TGTGCCAGCAGTTGGGGCACAGATAGCAATCAGCCCCAGCATTTT	CASSWGTDSNQPQHF	-	-	TRBV6-5	TRBJ1-5
TGTGCCTGGAGTTTCGGAAACGTAAATGAAAAACTGTTTTTT	CAWSFGNVNEKLFF	-	-	TRBV30	TRBJ1-4
TGTGCCAGCAGCCAAAACGGGGAGCTGTTTTTT	CASSQNGELFF	-	-	TRBV11-3	TRBJ2-2
TGTGCCAGTAGCACCAGACAGGGGTACCTCGCCGGGGAGCTGTTTTTT	CASSTRQGYLAGELFF	TRBD1	-	TRBV19	TRBJ2-2
TGCGCCAGCAGCCCCGTCGTGGGTAGCGGGAGATTTGTTGGGGTCTTC	CASSPVVGSGRFVGVF	TRBD2	once	TRBV5-1	TRBJ2-7
TGCGCCAGCAGTGATCCTAGCGGGAGTTTGGACAATGAGCAGTTCTTC	CASSDPSGSLDNEQFF	TRBD2	few	TRBV10-2	TRBJ2-1
TGTGCCAGCAGTTACGTTAGTAGCTCCTACAATGAGCAGTTCTTC	CASSYVSSSYNEQFF	-	-	TRBV6-5	TRBJ2-1
TGTGCCATCAGTGATTCCCAGCAGCGCCCTGAAGCTTTCTTT	CAISDSQQRPEAFF	-	-	TRBV10-3	TRBJ1-1
TGTGCCAGCAGCTCCACGACAGGGGGAGATACGCAGTATTTT	CASSSTTGGDTQYF	TRBD1	-	TRBV7-9	TRBJ2-3
TGTGCCACCAGCAGACGACAGGGGGCAATAGATACGCAGTATTTT	CATSRRQGAIDTQYF	TRBD1	-	TRBV15	TRBJ2-3
TGTGCCAGCAGCGAGGGACTAGCGGGCTACAATGAGCAGTTCTTC	CASSEGLAGYNEQFF	TRBD2	-	TRBV9	TRBJ2-1
TGTGCCAGTACCGACCGGCCGGGGAGCCAAGAGACCCAGTACTTC	CASTDRPGSQETQYF	-	-	TRBV19	TRBJ2-5
TGTGCCAGCAGCTTGGAGGGTGATAATTCACCCCTCCACTTT	CASSLEGDNSPLHF	-	-	TRBV5-6	TRBJ1-6
TGCGCCAGCAGCCAAGGCCACCAAAATGAAAAACTGTTTTTT	CASSQGHQNEKLFF	-	-	TRBV4-3	TRBJ1-4
TGTGCCAGTAGCATGACAGGGGACCATCAGCCCCAGCATTTT	CASSMTGDHQPQHF	TRBD1	-	TRBV19	TRBJ1-5